What follows are 13 T cell receptor beta chains derived from one specimen sequenced in a study of vaccination and CD4 T cells after COVID-19. Via MiXCR, TCRdb re-called the PCR reads, giving one row per CDR3 protein. The repertoire consists of about 21,000 distinct CDR3 sequences, with more than 45% occurring once and the leading ten covering over 0.75%. The input for sequencing was CD4+ T cells from blood, taken before SARS-CoV-2 vaccination. The receptors were gathered from a human donor who had recovered from COVID-19.

The chain carries TRBV14 and TRBJ1-2; no clear D gene. CDR1 is SGHDN and CDR2 is FVKESK in the germline V gene. V lost 3 bases and J lost 6, with 14 bases in between. The CDR3 runs to 14 residues. In DNA form, the CDR3 reads TGTGCCAGCAGCCAGAACCTCGAAGGGAATGGCTACACCTTC. This encodes CASSQNLEGNGYTF. The variable domain in full, with the rest retrieved from reference TRBV14 and TRBJ1-2, is EAGVTQFPSHSVIEKGQTVTLRCDPISGHDNLYWYRRVMGKEIKFLLHFVKESKQDESGMPNNRFLAERTGGTYSTLKVQPAELEDSGVYFCASSQNLEGNGYTFGSGTRLTVV.

This chain connects TRBV20-1 to TRBJ2-7, with 15 bases fitting TRBD2. The CDR3 consists of 16 residues. CDR1 DFQATT and CDR2 SNEGSKA come from the germline V gene (reference sequence). Trimming took 6 bases from V and 4 from J; bases not matched to a gene: 10. CDR3 sequence (DNA): TGCAGTGCCGAAGGCGGACTAGCGGGAGGGCGGTACGAGCAGTACTTC. It yields the protein CSAEGGLAGGRYEQYF.

This clonotype was detected only a few times. The chain recombines TRBV20-1 with TRBJ1-1, with D uncertain. The CDR3 is made up of 13 amino acids. The germline V gene encodes CDR1 DFQATT and CDR2 SNEGSKA (reference sequence). The V gene lost 1 base and the J gene lost 0 bases, with 6 bases spanning the gap. The CDR3 is CSARGQVNTEAFF. In nucleotides, the CDR3 is TGCAGTGCTAGAGGTCAGGTGAACACTGAAGCTTTCTTT.

V gene TRBV10-1 combines with J gene TRBJ1-2, with unresolved D. This CDR3 is 13 amino acids long. Germline loops: CDR1 WNHNN, CDR2 SYGVQD (reference sequence). V lost 0 bases to trimming and J lost 2 bases, with 4 bases between them. The CDR3 reads CASSESSNYGYTF. CDR3 DNA sequence: TGCGCCAGCAGTGAGTCTTCCAACTATGGCTACACCTTC.

The V and J genes are TRBV5-4 and TRBJ2-1, with D unclear. Germline CDR1 is SGHNT and CDR2 is YYREEE (reference sequence). V was clipped by 0 bases and J by 8 bases, with 15 bases between them. The CDR3 extends over 15 amino acids. The CDR3 nucleotides read TGTGCCAGCAGCTTGGACTTTTCCAGGTACGATGAGCAGTTCTTC. Its protein product is CASSLDFSRYDEQFF.

This clonotype was seen a few times. The rearrangement uses TRBV28 and TRBJ1-1; tentative D call: TRBD1 (6 bases). The CDR3 loop spans 13 amino acids. From germline, CDR1 is MDHEN and CDR2 SYDVKM. Deletions cut 6 bases from V and 6 bases from J, with 14 bases between. CDR3 in DNA: TGTGCCAGCAGGGGTCGGGGGCGAGCTGAAGCTTTCTTT. It specifies CASRGRGRAEAFF.

This clonotype was seen only once. This chain joins TRBV6-1 and TRBJ1-4; 10 bases map to TRBD1. The CDR3 is 16 residues long. V shed 6 bases, J shed 7 bases, and the junction held 11 bases outside the gene matches. CDR1 MNHNS and CDR2 SASEGT come from the germline V gene. The DNA for the CDR3 is TGTGCCAGCAGACCCCGTGACAGGGGGCTTGGTGAAAAACTGTTTTTT. This codes for CASRPRDRGLGEKLFF.

The chain couples TRBV12-3 or TRBV12-4 to TRBJ2-7, with D tentatively TRBD2 (7 bases). V lost 5 bases, J lost 3 bases, and 20 bases lay in between. The CDR3 runs 16 residues. The CDR3 region is CASSLWGGTGFYEQYF. The CDR3 DNA sequence: TGTGCCAGCAGTCTTTGGGGGGGAACAGGGTTCTACGAGCAGTACTTC.

This chain joins TRBV20-1 and TRBJ2-7, with D hard to call. CDR3 length: 12 amino acids. Between the trimmed V and J ends, which lost 7 bases and 7 bases, there was a span of 17 bases. Germline V gene lookup returns CDR1 DFQATT and CDR2 SNEGSKA (reference sequence). Here the CDR3 reads CSGRPSFDEQYF. CDR3 bases: TGCAGTGGCAGACCTAGTTTCGATGAGCAGTACTTC.

J is TRBJ2-3 and V is TRBV2; no clear D gene. Germline CDR1 is SNHLY and CDR2 is FYNNEI. Trimming left V 3 bases short and J 8 bases short, with 9 bases between. The CDR3 is made up of 12 amino acids. In DNA form, the CDR3 reads TGTGCCAGCAGTGAGACTGATGTTACGCAGTATTTT. Encoded protein: CASSETDVTQYF.

This clonotype came up a few times. The chain couples TRBV20-1 to TRBJ2-7; 8 bases line up with TRBD2. The CDR3 spans 15 residues. Unmatched junction bases numbered 7, after V lost 3 bases and J lost 0 bases. CDR1 and CDR2 (germline): DFQATT, SNEGSKA (reference sequence). CDR3 amino acids: CSASQTSANSYEQYF. The CDR3 nucleotides are TGCAGTGCTAGTCAGACTAGCGCCAACTCCTACGAGCAGTACTTC.

The chain is built from TRBV25-1 and TRBJ2-1, with 9 bases aligning to TRBD2. The CDR3 extends over 18 amino acids. Trimming at V came to 0 bases and at J to 0 bases, leaving 6 bases not matched to a gene. Germline values: CDR1 MGHDK, CDR2 SYGVNS. Here the CDR3 reads CASSEYSPTSGSYNEQFF. The CDR3 region has the DNA TGTGCCAGCAGTGAATATTCCCCGACTAGCGGCTCCTACAATGAGCAGTTCTTC.

J is TRBJ1-2 and V is TRBV15; 8 nucleotides align to TRBD1. The V segment lost 0 bases and the J segment 2 bases; nucleotides outside the gene matches: 8. The CDR3 is 17 amino acids. Germline CDR1 reads LNHNV; CDR2 reads YYDKDF (reference sequence). The CDR3 nucleotides are TGTGCCACCAGCAGAGATATTCAGGGGGCGAGAAACTATGGCTACACCTTC. It codes for CATSRDIQGARNYGYTF.